These 17 T cell receptor beta chains were sequenced from one sample in a study of shared clonotypes between healthy human individuals (dated by TCRdb to the early 2020s). Library prep was done by the immunoSEQ multiplex PCR assay. TCRdb mirrors the immuneACCESS table, restricted to in-frame sequences. Some clones are absent from its copies; in checked studies, under half trace to an unresolved V gene, and the reason for the others is unknown. Within this sample are a few million clones, with approximately 93% of them counted one time only. 0.3% to 0.4% of the sample is taken by the ten largest. Sequencing was done on a sample of naive CD4+ T cells from PBMCs. What the cell subset or site label conveys for this sample: CD45RA+ positively selected. The receptors were gathered from a man between 18 and 35 years old in good health. Some clones in this sample may be carry-over from other donors' samples.

The chain is built from TRBV10-3 and TRBJ1-2; TRBD1 is a possible D gene (5 bases). There are 15 residues in the CDR3. V was shortened by 4 bases and J by 0 bases, with 12 bases between the two germline ends. Per germline, CDR1 ENHRY and CDR2 SYGVKD. As DNA, the CDR3 is TGTGCCATCAGTGGGGGGGTTCGGGCTAACTATGGCTACACCTTC. Protein sequence: CAISGGVRANYGYTF.

This clone has just one count. This chain uses TRBV2 with TRBJ2-6; D may match TRBD1 or TRBD2 (6 bases each). Trimming removed 5 bases at V and 1 base at J, with 18 bases between. CDR1 is SNHLY, CDR2 FYNNEI, per germline. This CDR3 is built from 18 residues. The CDR3 sequence is CASSTQGGQPSGANVLTF. The DNA for the CDR3 is TGTGCCAGCAGTACACAAGGGGGGCAGCCGTCTGGGGCCAACGTCCTGACTTTC.

Regarding this clone: This specimen includes other DNA sequences encoding the same CDR3. This chain uses TRBV28 with TRBJ2-7, with no clear D. CDR3 length: 13 amino acids. CDR1 is MDHEN and CDR2 is SYDVKM in the germline V gene. Between the trimmed V and J ends, which lost 7 bases and 4 bases, there was a span of 14 bases. CDR3 in DNA: TGTGCCAGCAACACGGCTACCCTATACGAGCAGTACTTC. It codes for CASNTATLYEQYF.

A note on this clone: At the DNA level, this CDR3 is encoded by other sequences in the same sample as well. The chain combines TRBV6-5 with TRBJ2-7; 13 positions agree with TRBD2. The CDR3 length is 15 residues. The V segment lost 2 bases and the J segment 4 bases; nucleotides outside the gene matches: 2. Per the germline V gene, CDR1 is MNHEY and CDR2 is SVGAGI. The CDR3 region is CASSYRTSGSYEQYF. In DNA form, the CDR3 reads TGTGCCAGCAGTTACCGGACTAGCGGGAGTTACGAGCAGTACTTC.

In the case of this clone: This sample includes further DNA sequences coding for the same CDR3. The chain carries TRBV28 and TRBJ1-5; unclear D gene. There are 14 residues in the CDR3. V was clipped by 3 bases and J by 3 bases, with 9 bases between them. CDR1 and CDR2 (germline): MDHEN, SYDVKM. CDR3 sequence reads: CASSLSPYNQPQHF. For the CDR3, the DNA is TGTGCCAGCAGTTTGTCCCCGTACAATCAGCCCCAGCATTTT. Supplemented by reference TRBV28 and TRBJ1-5, the full variable domain reads DVKVTQSSRYLVKRTGEKVFLECVQDMDHENMFWYRQDPGLGLRLIYFSYDVKMKEKGDIPEGYSVSREKKERFSLILESASTNQTSMYLCASSLSPYNQPQHFGDGTRLSIL.

V and J are TRBV11-2 and TRBJ1-2; 7 bases match TRBD1. The J segment lost 3 bases and the V segment lost 0 bases, leaving 4 bases of the junction unmatched. CDR3 length equals 15 residues. Germline CDR1 and CDR2: SGHAT and FQNNGV. CDR3 bases: TGTGCCAGCAGCTTAGATCTGGGACAGTACTATGGCTACACCTTC. It translates to CASSLDLGQYYGYTF.

This chain uses TRBV25-1 with TRBJ2-3; D is possibly TRBD1 (6 bases). The germline gives CDR1 MGHDK, CDR2 SYGVNS. This CDR3 region has 14 residues. Trimming took 4 bases from V and 6 from J, leaving 14 bases between them. The chain's CDR3 is CASSGQGTLDTQYF. CDR3 bases: TGTGCCAGCAGTGGGCAGGGGACGTTGGATACGCAGTATTTT.

The chain joins TRBV28 to TRBJ2-2; 8 bases fit TRBD1. This CDR3 spans 15 amino acids. Germline-derived CDR1 and CDR2 are MDHEN and SYDVKM. The ends lost 6 bases at V and 3 bases at J; junction bases unmatched: 6. Here the CDR3 DNA reads TGTGCCAGCAGCCGAGGGACAGGTGACACCGGGGAGCTGTTTTTT. It specifies CASSRGTGDTGELFF.

This clone was seen once. V gene TRBV6-5 combines with J gene TRBJ1-2; the D gene is possibly TRBD1 (6 bases). V was trimmed by 0 bases and J by 4 bases, leaving 12 bases between them. This CDR3 spans 15 amino acids. Germline loops: CDR1 MNHEY, CDR2 SVGAGI. The CDR3: CASSYSARGTYGYTF. CDR3 nucleotides: TGTGCCAGCAGTTACTCGGCCAGGGGCACCTATGGCTACACCTTC.

The sample holds one count of this clone. The rearrangement uses TRBV4-3 and TRBJ1-2, with no clear D. Between the trimmed V and J ends, which lost 1 base and 7 bases, there was a span of 10 bases. In germline, CDR1 is LGHNA, CDR2 YSLEER. CDR3 size: 13 residues. The chain's CDR3 is CASSQVGIRGYTF. The CDR3, as DNA: TGCGCCAGCAGCCAAGTAGGGATACGTGGCTACACCTTC.

The rearrangement joins TRBV28 to TRBJ1-1; D is unclear. The V and J ends lost 0 bases and 1 base respectively, with 6 bases between them. The V gene's germline CDR1 is MDHEN and CDR2 SYDVKM. The CDR3 is 14 residues long. The CDR3 nucleotides read TGTGCCAGCAGTTTATGGAATGGGAACACTGAAGCTTTCTTT. Its translation: CASSLWNGNTEAFF. The full variable domain, completed using reference TRBV28 and TRBJ1-1, is DVKVTQSSRYLVKRTGEKVFLECVQDMDHENMFWYRQDPGLGLRLIYFSYDVKMKEKGDIPEGYSVSREKKERFSLILESASTNQTSMYLCASSLWNGNTEAFFGQGTRLTVV.

The CDR3 DNA is TGTGCCAGCAGTTTGGTCGGGGGTAACAATGAGCAGTTCTTC. Its protein product is CASSLVGGNNEQFF. This sequence joins TRBV28 and TRBJ2-1; a possible D gene is TRBD2 (6 bases). Germline V gene sequence: CDR1 MDHEN, CDR2 SYDVKM. This CDR3 is built from 14 residues. The V gene lost 3 bases and the J gene lost 5 bases, with 11 bases spanning the gap. Looking up the rest from reference TRBV28 and TRBJ2-1 gives the full variable domain: DVKVTQSSRYLVKRTGEKVFLECVQDMDHENMFWYRQDPGLGLRLIYFSYDVKMKEKGDIPEGYSVSREKKERFSLILESASTNQTSMYLCASSLVGGNNEQFFGPGTRLTVL.

The chain couples TRBV9 to TRBJ1-2, with D possibly matching TRBD1 (6 bases). V shed 3 bases and J shed 14 bases, with 26 bases lying between them. The CDR3 sequence is 15 residues long. The germline gives CDR1 SGDLS, CDR2 YYNGEE. The CDR3 nucleotides are TGTGCCAGCAGCGCCGATGGGTTGCAGGGGAGGCGACGTACCTTC. Residues: CASSADGLQGRRRTF.

V usage is TRBV28 and J usage is TRBJ2-3; D unclear. The V gene lost 4 bases and the J gene lost 1 base, with 12 bases spanning the gap. The CDR3 runs to 15 residues. Germline V gives CDR1 MDHEN, CDR2 SYDVKM. The CDR3 here is CASSSPSIGTDTQYF. In nucleotides, the CDR3 is TGTGCCAGCAGTTCTCCTTCGATTGGCACAGATACGCAGTATTTT.

The chain joins TRBV7-2 to TRBJ2-1, with 10 bases lining up with TRBD2. Per germline, CDR1 SGHTA and CDR2 FQGNSA. The length of the CDR3 is 17 residues. The V and J ends lost 0 bases and 11 bases, in that order; junction bases with no gene match: 13. CDR3 DNA: TGTGCCAGCAGCTTAGCCTTCTGGGCTAGCGGGAGTAATCAGCAGTTCTTC. Protein product: CASSLAFWASGSNQQFF.

This chain uses TRBV28 with TRBJ2-1, with TRBD1 matching over 9 bases. The CDR3 consists of 15 residues. Germline trimming cut 6 bases from V and 3 bases from J; bases unmatched to any gene: 6. Germline lookup yields CDR1 MDHEN and CDR2 SYDVKM. CDR3 region: CASSSGQGYYNEQFF. CDR3 sequence (DNA): TGTGCCAGCAGCTCCGGACAGGGGTACTACAATGAGCAGTTCTTC.

This clone was counted a single time. V and J are TRBV28 and TRBJ2-1; TRBD2 aligns across 8 bases. The germline gives CDR1 MDHEN, CDR2 SYDVKM. This CDR3 is 15 amino acids long. The V and J ends lost 6 bases and 8 bases, in that order; junction bases with no gene match: 12. CDR3 nucleotide sequence: TGTGCCAGCAGCCTAGCCAGGGGACTAGATCATGAGCAGTTCTTC. Translating it yields CASSLARGLDHEQFF.